These 3 T cell receptor beta chains were all obtained from the same sample, sequenced in a study of T cells in Graves' hyperthyroidism and ophthalmopathy (dated by TCRdb to about 2019). The protocol used for the library was multiplex PCR. The run used an Illumina HiSeq 2000. The TCR beta CDR3 regions were amplified from the RNA transcripts. A first-round RT-PCR of the TCR CDR3 used the HTBI primer set with the Qiagen OneStep RT-PCR kit. In-frame beta chains were kept once TCRdb had trimmed the public reads at Q25 with fastp and called clones with MiXCR. Records with the same CDR3 protein are collapsed into one entry carrying the most frequent genes and DNA. In this sample the table shows about 420,000 distinct CDR3 sequences, around 14% of which occur a single time. The ten top clones hold 11% to 15% of the sample. The sample was blood. Receptors originate from a woman aged 18-29 years with Graves' hyperthyroidism.

At least ten counts were recorded for this clonotype. The chain joins TRBV2 to TRBJ2-1; the D gene is possibly TRBD1 (6 bases). Trimming took off 8 bases at V and 5 bases at J, with 19 bases between the two ends. The germline gives CDR1 SNHLY, CDR2 FYNNEI. The CDR3 runs to 15 residues. DNA of the CDR3: TGTGCCAGCGACCTCAACCTTTGGGACAACAATGAGCAGTTCTTC. It translates to CASDLNLWDNNEQFF.

This clonotype was seen only a few times. The V gene is TRBV29-1, the J gene TRBJ2-3, with TRBD2 identical over 7 bases. From germline, CDR1 is SQVTM and CDR2 ANQGSEA. V shed 3 bases, J shed 0 bases, and the junction held 6 bases outside the gene matches. The CDR3 has 15 residues. The CDR3 here is CSVDGAGVSTDTQYF. CDR3 nucleotide sequence: TGCAGCGTTGACGGGGCGGGAGTTAGCACAGATACGCAGTATTTT.

The chain recombines TRBV10-1 with TRBJ2-1; a possible D gene is TRBD2 (6 bases). This CDR3 is 14 amino acids long. The germline V and J ends were trimmed by 0 bases and 7 bases, with 10 bases remaining between them. Germline V gene lookup returns CDR1 WNHNN and CDR2 SYGVQD (reference sequence). In nucleotides, the CDR3 is TGCGCCAGCAGTGAGTCCGAGGAGGGGAATGAGCAGTTCTTC. Translation: CASSESEEGNEQFF.